This TCR beta chain was sequenced during a study of cytomegalovirus exposure and HLA in healthy donors (TCRdb year 2017). At the level of the whole study: In an earlier analysis of approximately 640 of the donors, 250 to 350 Gb of sequence data and 100 million or so unique TCR beta sequences from about 179 million T cells were reported. An early release covering roughly 640 HLA-typed donors comprised 250 to 350 gigabases of sequencing data and around 80 million unique TCR sequences. Across about 380 genotyped donors of the cohort, an average of approximately 200,000 unique TCR beta nucleotide sequences per donor were sequenced, and roughly a sixth of those sequences were non-productive. HLA typing included class I and class II loci at four-digit resolution. High-throughput TCR immunosequencing, statistical association of individual TCRs with disease status, and machine learning were combined to predict cytomegalovirus infection status. The study used immunosequencing to profile the T cell repertoires of under 700 subjects and linked those repertoires to cytomegalovirus serostatus. In addition to the first cohort of 666 subjects, a separate validation cohort of approximately 130 different subjects was used. Because of strong linkage in the cohort, 5 or 6 DR-DQ haplotypes were treated as single units for association and clustering. To study patterns of TCR occurrence, a later analysis re-analyzed previously published TCR beta repertoires from just over 650 donors and added high-resolution HLA genotyping. Typing coverage differed by locus: A, B, C, DRB1 and DQB1 were typed in about 629-640 donors, DQA1 in around 500, DPA1 in 606, and DPB1 in just under 480. A later genetic analysis used genome-wide SNP genotypes for 398 of the 666 donors, treating that subset as a discovery cohort. All discovery cohort repertoires had been generated using a single sequencing platform. The study aimed to test whether signatures of past pathogen exposure could be identified by cataloging public T cell receptors. In an earlier analysis of more than 550 of the donors, high-throughput TCR beta sequencing was used to judge whether each TCR beta V gene segment behaved as functional or pseudogenic. The later analysis used no new phenotypic data to find candidate immune exposures, relying instead on TCR beta sequences and their occurrence across donors. Donor age, sex, ethnicity and CMV serostatus were compiled together with the repertoire data. Of the 300 to 500 genotyped donors, approximately 80% were placed in the genetic ancestry cluster associated with self-reported Caucasian donors.

Receptor amplification or capture employed the immunoSEQ multiplex PCR assay. A mixture of 60 forward primers for TCR Vbeta segments and 13 reverse primers for TCR Jbeta segments was used in the multiplex PCR. Amplification of the CDR3 region of rearranged TCR beta genes was performed with a multiplex PCR assay on genomic DNA. The Illumina HiSeq System was used to sequence the amplified TCR beta libraries as 87-base-pair reads. Processing in the source paper ran as follows. A later analysis counted tens of millions of unique TCR beta chains across the 650 to 700 repertoires, and 9.5 million to 11 million of these chains were shared by at least two donors. Raw reads were error-corrected and collapsed into unique sequences with a nearest-neighbor algorithm that merged closely related sequences to remove PCR and sequencing errors. V, D and J gene segments were assigned by aligning CDR3 sequences to IMGT reference sequences. For a sequence to be retained, a match of at least six nucleotides to both a V gene segment and a J gene segment was required. Rearrangements were called productive when the CDR3 lacked stop codons and stayed in frame with V and J; all others were non-productive. Following IMGT convention, CDR3 was defined as the stretch from the second conserved V-encoded cysteine to the conserved J-encoded phenylalanine. In an earlier analysis of around 600 of the donors, sequences lacking an unambiguous match to a single V gene segment were excluded. An earlier analysis of a few hundred of the donors called V segments functional above 56.7% productive rearrangements and segregating when the between-donor standard deviation exceeded 5%. A statistical classification framework was built for diagnosing cytomegalovirus status from the catalog of TCR beta chain sequences. In a later analysis, TCR nucleotide sequences were compared against IMGT/GENE-DB human TR gene sequences so that V and J genes could be assigned. Using the TCRdist pipeline, a later analysis assigned CDR3 sequences along with most-parsimonious VDJ recombination scenarios. In a later analysis, every TCR beta chain was defined by the combination of its CDR3 amino acid sequence and its V-gene family, and reads without a unique V-gene family were dropped. To address suspected cross-contamination and a sequencing artifact, a later analysis removed approximately 600 highly shared, low-generation-probability nucleotide sequences. A later analysis calculated a clonal expansion index for each public chain from normalized within-repertoire ranks of inferred template counts. Generation probabilities in a later analysis came from a VDJ recombination model fitted to out-of-frame rearrangements, and those results were checked against IGoR. Hypergeometric tests were used in a later analysis to score TCR-TCR, TCR-HLA and TCR-CMV co-occurrence, with a repertoire-size bias correction applied to the TCR pairs. A later analysis estimated false discovery rates by permuting HLA or CMV assignments 20 times. In a later analysis, co-occurring TCRs were grouped using DBSCAN, with TCRdist sequence similarity added in when clustering inside HLA-allele-positive subsets. For co-occurrence clustering, repertoires with fewer than 30,000 or more than 120,000 public chains were excluded, along with roughly 5 repertoires with anomalous nucleotide sharing. TCRdb carries this immuneACCESS record with in-frame sequences only. Its versions omit some clonotypes, under half of them owing to an unresolved V gene in the studies checked, with the rest unexplained. V, J and clone size are those of that table, while D and trimming were read from the DNA. The sample table holds 100,000 to 150,000 clones, of which around 78% were seen once. The ten largest clones add up to around 4% of the sample.

Beyond this particular receptor, the publication reports: The sequencing pipeline was judged likely to have produced a cluster of highly shared sequence variants as a technical artifact. In vitro tests confirmed that a few of the cytomegalovirus-associated TCR beta chains recognize cytomegalovirus antigens. Linkage disequilibrium might explain the correlated functional status among segregating V segments, but an unknown experimental factor could not be excluded. A later genetic analysis reported fewer N-insertions in productive TCRs among donors in an Asian-associated ancestry cluster than the approximately 700-donor mean. In both the original and validation cohorts, the classifier was reported to diagnose cytomegalovirus status with high specificity and sensitivity. According to a later analysis, parvovirus B19, influenza, CMV and Epstein-Barr virus appeared linked to several top co-occurrence clusters. Because the 87-base-pair reads could not distinguish some IMGT-functional V segments, including TRBV6-2 and TRBV6-3, those segments were excluded. In the study, some 180 TCR beta chains were listed as associated with cytomegalovirus. A further reported finding was that TCR beta sequences accurately predicted the HLA-A and HLA-B alleles for most subjects in the first cohort. CMV serostatus was the only immune exposure information available for the cohort. HLA typing was unavailable for some donors at each locus, so association tests used only the typed subset. Strong co-occurrence of HLA alleles, especially DR and DQ, made assigning TCR associations to individual alleles difficult. An earlier analysis of some 590 of the donors showed that most TCR beta V segments appeared in productive rearrangements either about 90% or about 30% of the time, which broadly matched IMGT annotations. Roughly uniform sequencing depth across donors was assumed in presence/absence analyses, although this assumption may not hold. A later analysis associated around 16,000 TCR beta sequences with specific HLA alleles at a false discovery rate of 0.05. A later analysis found that HLA-associated TCR beta chains were more clonally expanded and had lower generation probabilities than equally common non-associated chains. Most CMV-associated TCR beta chains appeared to be HLA-restricted in a later analysis, and the HLA associations seemed to be driven largely by CMV exposure. It was suggested by the authors that the approach could potentially be generalized to other disease states and immunological phenotypes. Because counts were too low, seventeen rarely observed V segments, including chromosome 9 orphons, were excluded from the earlier analysis of under 650 of the donors. Most TCR sequences were observed very rarely across donors, whereas some public TCRs were present in many individuals. This cohort had only TCR beta chains sequenced, and the lack of alpha or paired-chain data limited which features could be detected. A later analysis found that TCR association rates varied across HLA loci, with DRB1 alleles showing the most associated TCRs and HLA-C alleles the fewest. V-gene and J-gene trimming of TCR beta chains was associated with a missense DCLRE1C variant in a later genetic analysis, and the association was replicated in an independent cohort.

In total, about 650 healthy bone marrow donors made up the cohort. Cohort members were all nominally healthy when sampled, although unrecorded immune exposures were likely present. The donor was CMV seronegative and belonged to the group of around 350 seronegative cohort members. A peripheral blood sample was collected from each donor, and TCR beta sequencing was performed on peripheral blood mononuclear cells. Genomic DNA extraction from the blood cell samples was performed with the Qiagen DNeasy Blood Extraction Kit. Turning to this clone: The antigen it binds to is not known. Base qualities are not provided; no much larger clone lies one nucleotide away.

CDR3 length: 15 amino acids, cysteine to phenylalanine. Here the CDR3 DNA is all that survives: 45 bases in frame from base 1. V is clipped by 3 bases and J by 1 base, and the sequence between their germline boundaries is 10 bases long. The germline V gene supplies CDR1 SGHTA and CDR2 FQGNSA. The sequence was collected from a man aged 35-49 years in good health and CMV-seronegative. The sequenced sample consisted of PBMCs. This sequence uses TRBV7-2 and TRBJ1-5; the D gene remains uncertain. The DNA reads TGTGCCAGCAGCTTGACTCCATGGAGCAATCAGCCCCAGCATTTT. This encodes CASSLTPWSNQPQHF.